These T cell receptor beta chains were read from a single sample in a study of blood T cells in healthy people across ages. Each CDR3 protein is one row after TCRdb ran MiXCR on the 5' RACE reads. Of hundreds of thousands of distinct CDR3 sequences in the sample, under 55% were seen once. Specimen: blood. The source is a man older than 75 in good health. The CDR3 runs from the conserved cysteine through the conserved F or W.

TRBV2	TRBJ2-1	CASSTTGGNEQFF
TRBV25-1	TRBJ2-7	CASGGLAGYEQYF
TRBV29-1	TRBJ2-2	CSANLNTGELFF
TRBV4-2	TRBJ1-1	CASSISRGRPAFF
TRBV7-9	TRBJ2-3	CASSLGGTADTQYF
TRBV27	TRBJ2-5	CASRRRGEGTQYF
TRBV20-1	TRBJ1-1	CSAKMGQNTEAFF
TRBV20-1	TRBJ2-7	CSARDVGTGGNEQYF
TRBV4-2	TRBJ2-1	CASSQGGRTSGRASSYNEQFF
TRBV20-1	TRBJ2-7	CSASGTFYEQYF
TRBV20-1	TRBJ1-1	CSANRGAMNTEAFF
TRBV29-1	TRBJ1-4	CSVGGGGEKLFF
TRBV5-1	TRBJ1-4	CASSLDVPGQGLANEKLFF
TRBV18	TRBJ2-3	CASSPTPSAPDTQYF
TRBV6-6	TRBJ2-1	CASSYGASGGGNEQFF
TRBV29-1	TRBJ1-2	CSVEARQGATYGYTF
TRBV7-2	TRBJ2-7	CASSTQTGGPYEQYF
TRBV29-1	TRBJ2-1	CSVEDSRPYNEQFF
TRBV12-3/TRBV12-4	TRBJ2-7	CASSSADYEQYF
TRBV7-2	TRBJ2-7	CASSLGLYWDKDSYEQYF